A single sample gave rise to the 27 T cell receptor beta chains below, sequenced in a study of blood T cell repertoires in COVID-19. Assay: immunoSEQ multiplex PCR; the TCRdb copy retains only in-frame clones and omits some. The sample records more than 150,000 clones, roughly four fifths being singletons. Material for sequencing was PBMCs or T cells enriched from blood (not recorded which). All receptors derive from a man in his forties or fifties who had recovered from COVID-19.

The chain combines TRBV27 with TRBJ1-1, with D possibly TRBD1 on 5 matching bases. The V end was cut by 8 bases, the J end by 6 bases, with 13 bases between. The germline V gene has CDR1 MNHEY and CDR2 SMNVEV (reference sequence). The CDR3 length is 12 residues. The CDR3: CASARVMAEAFF. CDR3 DNA sequence: TGTGCCAGCGCCAGGGTGATGGCTGAAGCTTTCTTT.

This clone showed up just a few times. The chain combines TRBV7-7 with TRBJ2-3; D gene ambiguous. There are 15 residues in the CDR3. Germline V lookup: CDR1 SSHAT, CDR2 FNYEAQ (reference sequence). V was trimmed by 1 base and J by 0 bases, leaving 8 bases between them. The CDR3 nucleotides read TGTGCCAGCAGCTTAGTAGGCGGTAGCACAGATACGCAGTATTTT. This encodes CASSLVGGSTDTQYF.

This chain joins TRBV28 and TRBJ1-1; the match to TRBD1 covers 8 bases. The CDR3 covers 14 residues. Trimming at V came to 5 bases and at J to 5 bases, leaving 7 bases not matched to a gene. Germline CDR1 reads MDHEN; CDR2 reads SYDVKM. As DNA, the CDR3 is TGTGCCAGCAGTGGACAGGGTAGGAGAACTGAAGCTTTCTTT. This codes for CASSGQGRRTEAFF.

The chain combines TRBV24-1 with TRBJ1-1; weak D call: TRBD1 (6 bases). CDR1 is KGHDR, CDR2 SFDVKD, per germline. The CDR3 spans 14 residues. Trimming pared 3 bases from V and 9 bases from J, leaving 16 bases between. CDR3: CATSDPRARGKAFF. CDR3 bases: TGTGCCACCAGTGATCCCCGAGCGAGGGGGAAAGCTTTCTTT.

A single count supports this clone. The chain recombines TRBV5-8 with TRBJ2-5; tentatively, D is TRBD2 (6 bases). CDR1 and CDR2 from the germline V gene are SGHTS and YDEGEE. CDR3 size: 13 residues. Trimming pared 4 bases from V and 2 bases from J, leaving 9 bases between. As DNA, the CDR3 is TGTGCCAGCAGCAGGGACTTTCAAGAGACCCAGTACTTC. Protein product: CASSRDFQETQYF.

On this clone itself: Other DNA sequences from this sample encode an identical CDR3 as well. The rearrangement links TRBV2 to TRBJ1-1; D remains unclear. Trimming removed 6 bases at V and 1 base at J, with 6 bases between. This CDR3 has 12 residues. Germline V gene sequence: CDR1 SNHLY, CDR2 FYNNEI. CDR3 sequence (DNA): TGTGCCAGCAGCTTGCGGAACACTGAAGCTTTCTTT. Amino acid sequence: CASSLRNTEAFF.

This chain connects TRBV2 to TRBJ1-6; D unresolved. Germline V gene data show CDR1 as SNHLY and CDR2 as FYNNEI. The V end lost 7 bases, the J end lost 7 bases, and 14 bases lay between the germline ends. The CDR3 sequence is 14 residues long. CDR3 nucleotide sequence: TGTGCCAGCATAGGGTGGGGAGGCAATTCACCCCTCCACTTT. Amino acid sequence: CASIGWGGNSPLHF. Full variable domain (remainder filled in from reference TRBV2 and TRBJ1-6): EPEVTQTPSHQVTQMGQEVILRCVPISNHLYFYWYRQILGQKVEFLVSFYNNEISEKSEIFDDQFSVERPDGSNFTLKIRSTKLEDSAMYFCASIGWGGNSPLHFGNGTRLTVT.

The chain has TRBV5-1 and TRBJ1-2, with D possibly TRBD1 on 5 matching bases. V was trimmed by 4 bases and J by 0 bases, leaving 13 bases between them. CDR3 length: 15 amino acids. Germline CDR1 and CDR2: SGHRS and YFSETQ. The CDR3 loop is CASSPDSIANYGYTF. The CDR3 DNA reads TGCGCCAGCAGCCCTGACAGTATAGCTAACTATGGCTACACCTTC.

This chain uses TRBV7-9 with TRBJ1-1, with 7 bases that match TRBD1. The CDR3 has 16 residues. CDR1 is SEHNR, CDR2 FQNEAQ, per germline (reference sequence). The V segment lost 5 bases and the J segment 2 bases; nucleotides outside the gene matches: 11. This chain's CDR3 is CASSDRSGQRNTEAFF. Written as DNA, the CDR3 is TGTGCCAGCAGCGACCGATCGGGACAGCGAAACACTGAAGCTTTCTTT.

The gene calls are TRBV28 and TRBJ2-1; 8 bases are a match to TRBD1. The CDR3 extends over 18 amino acids. CDR1 MDHEN and CDR2 SYDVKM come from the germline V gene. Losses at the gene ends were 2 bases for V and 9 bases for J; bases not matched to a gene: 18. The CDR3 protein is CASSLRHGAGTGGAEQFF. CDR3 nucleotide sequence: TGTGCCAGCAGTTTACGCCATGGGGCCGGGACAGGAGGGGCTGAGCAGTTCTTC.

This sequence joins TRBV14 and TRBJ2-1; TRBD2 agrees at 7 bases. Germline CDR1 reads SGHDN; CDR2 reads FVKESK. This CDR3 is built from 14 residues. V gave up 4 bases and J gave up 2 bases; unmatched junction bases: 2. The CDR3 region has the DNA TGTGCCAGCAGCCCGGCGGGGGCCTACAATGAGCAGTTCTTC. It yields the protein CASSPAGAYNEQFF. Based on the CDR3 plus reference TRBV14 and TRBJ2-1, the full variable domain is EAGVTQFPSHSVIEKGQTVTLRCDPISGHDNLYWYRRVMGKEIKFLLHFVKESKQDESGMPNNRFLAERTGGTYSTLKVQPAELEDSGVYFCASSPAGAYNEQFFGPGTRLTVL.

The chain's CDR3 is CASSRSSGNTIYF. In DNA, the CDR3 is TGTGCCAGCAGCAGGTCGTCTGGAAACACCATATATTTT. The V gene is TRBV6-5, the J gene TRBJ1-3; no reliable D call. Germline assignment: CDR1 MNHEY and CDR2 SVGAGI. There are 13 residues in the CDR3. The ends were cut back, 6 bases at V and 1 base at J, with 7 bases in the middle.

The genes are TRBV28 and TRBJ1-5; D remains ambiguous. V lost 3 bases to trimming and J lost 5 bases, with 5 bases between them. CDR3 length: 12 amino acids. The germline V gene has CDR1 MDHEN and CDR2 SYDVKM. The CDR3 is CASSLSDQPQHF. DNA of the CDR3: TGTGCCAGCAGTTTGTCAGATCAGCCCCAGCATTTT.

The chain's CDR3 is CASSLEGGTYNEQFF. Written as DNA, the CDR3 is TGTGCCAGCAGCTTGGAGGGAGGCACCTACAATGAGCAGTTCTTC. The chain carries TRBV11-2 and TRBJ2-1; a weak D match, TRBD2 (6 bases). Trimming removed 3 bases at V and 2 bases at J, with 11 bases between. The CDR3 length is 15 residues. CDR1 and CDR2 (germline): SGHAT, FQNNGV.

For the CDR3, the DNA is TGCGCCAGCAGCTTCGGCAGGGCAATCAGCACAGATACGCAGTATTTT. Translated, it gives CASSFGRAISTDTQYF. The chain recombines TRBV5-1 with TRBJ2-3, with a tentative D call TRBD1 (5 bases). The CDR3 has 16 residues. Germline CDR1 reads SGHRS; CDR2 reads YFSETQ. Between the trimmed V and J ends, which lost 2 bases and 0 bases, there was a span of 13 bases.

The sample holds a few counts of this clone. The V and J genes are TRBV2 and TRBJ2-7; D is undetermined. CDR3 length: 13 residues. Trimming shortened V by 4 bases and J by 3 bases, and 10 bases separated the two germline ends. Germline CDR1 is SNHLY and CDR2 is FYNNEI. CDR3 sequence: CASSVERSYEQYF. The CDR3, as DNA: TGTGCCAGCAGTGTGGAGCGTAGCTACGAGCAGTACTTC.

The chain uses TRBV20-1 and TRBJ2-2; D is perhaps TRBD2 (5 bases). V dropped 3 bases and J dropped 5 bases, with 10 bases sitting between them. Germline V CDR1 and CDR2: DFQATT, SNEGSKA (reference sequence). This CDR3 comprises 13 residues. This chain's CDR3 is CSASDGNTGELFF. In DNA form, the CDR3 reads TGCAGTGCTAGTGACGGGAATACCGGGGAGCTGTTTTTT.

The chain links TRBV28 to TRBJ2-1, with 7 bases identical to TRBD2. V dropped 11 bases and J dropped 9; count of bases not matched to a gene: 13. This CDR3 comprises 13 residues. Germline assignment: CDR1 MDHEN and CDR2 SYDVKM. CDR3: CALGTKREGEQFF. CDR3 DNA: TGTGCCCTAGGGACCAAGCGGGAAGGTGAGCAGTTCTTC.

This clone has only one observation. Other DNA sequences in this sample translate to the same CDR3. The CDR3 DNA reads as TGTGCCAGCAGTCCCAATTACGAGCAGTACTTC. Translating gives CASSPNYEQYF. The chain carries TRBV28 and TRBJ2-7; unclear D gene. This CDR3 spans 11 amino acids. V was pared by 5 bases and J by 4 bases, with 6 bases between. The germline V gene has CDR1 MDHEN and CDR2 SYDVKM. Full variable domain (remainder filled in from reference TRBV28 and TRBJ2-7): DVKVTQSSRYLVKRTGEKVFLECVQDMDHENMFWYRQDPGLGLRLIYFSYDVKMKEKGDIPEGYSVSREKKERFSLILESASTNQTSMYLCASSPNYEQYFGPGTRLTVT.

The V and J genes are TRBV2 and TRBJ2-5, with 9 nucleotides matching TRBD1. The CDR3 is made up of 15 amino acids. The germline CDR1 and CDR2 sequences are SNHLY and FYNNEI. V was pared by 8 bases and J by 2 bases, with 9 bases of the junction left unmatched. CDR3 sequence: CASWPGQGQQETQYF. CDR3 coding DNA: TGTGCCAGCTGGCCGGGACAGGGACAACAAGAGACCCAGTACTTC.

This rearrangement joins TRBV28 to TRBJ2-5; D is undetermined. The germline CDR1 and CDR2 sequences are MDHEN and SYDVKM. With 3 bases removed from V and 5 bases from J, the gap between germline ends came to 7 bases. The CDR3 sequence is 12 residues long. The CDR3 nucleotides are TGTGCCAGCAGTTTGGGCGTGGAGACCCAGTACTTC. Its translation is CASSLGVETQYF.

This clone showed up just a few times. The chain links TRBV6-5 to TRBJ2-1; TRBD1 aligns across 7 bases. There are 12 residues in the CDR3. CDR1 is MNHEY, CDR2 SVGAGI, per germline. V gave up 11 bases and J gave up 7 bases; unmatched junction bases: 8. CDR3 nucleotides: TGTGCCGGCACGGACAGGCTGAATGAGCAGTTCTTC. It codes for CAGTDRLNEQFF.

V gene TRBV3-1 (or the pseudogene TRBV3-2) combines with J gene TRBJ2-3; D is ambiguous. CDR1 LGHDT and CDR2 YNNKEL come from the germline V gene (reference sequence). CDR3 length: 14 amino acids. Trimming left V 1 base short and J 3 bases short, with 8 bases between. CDR3: CASSQADTTDTQYF. CDR3 nucleotide sequence: TGTGCCAGCAGCCAAGCCGACACGACAGATACGCAGTATTTT.

This chain connects TRBV6-4 to TRBJ2-3, with a weak D call TRBD1 (5 bases). V was shortened by 3 bases and J by 2 bases, with 9 bases between the two germline ends. This CDR3 has 14 residues. Germline V lookup: CDR1 MRHNA, CDR2 SNTAGT. CDR3 DNA sequence: TGTGCCAGCAGTGATGGACACCCCACAGATACGCAGTATTTT. Translation: CASSDGHPTDTQYF.

V is TRBV5-8 and J is TRBJ1-6; D may be TRBD1 (5 bases). Trimming took 1 base from V and 5 from J, leaving 13 bases between them. CDR1 SGHTS and CDR2 YDEGEE come from the germline V gene. The CDR3 length is 16 residues. The CDR3 loop reads CASSLLHDSNNSPLHF. In DNA form, the CDR3 reads TGTGCCAGCAGCTTGTTACACGACAGTAATAATTCACCCCTCCACTTT.

V is TRBV11-2 and J is TRBJ2-6; 7 positions agree with TRBD1. CDR3 length: 16 residues. The V segment lost 6 bases and the J segment 2 bases; nucleotides outside the gene matches: 7. Germline values: CDR1 SGHAT, CDR2 FQNNGV. The CDR3 sequence: CASRKTGSAGANVLTF. CDR3 sequence (DNA): TGTGCCAGCAGGAAGACAGGGTCGGCTGGGGCCAACGTCCTGACTTTC.

This rearrangement joins TRBV7-9 to TRBJ1-5, with no clear D. This CDR3 comprises 13 residues. Germline V CDR1 and CDR2: SEHNR, FQNEAQ (reference sequence). Trimming cost V 1 base and J 7 bases, with 8 bases left between them. As DNA, the CDR3 is TGTGCCAGCAGCTTAGGTGTGGGCCAGCCCCAGCATTTT. Its protein product is CASSLGVGQPQHF.